The clone carrying this T cell receptor beta chain was observed at least ten times. Its antigen remains unidentified. These data originate in a study of T-cell reconstitution after alpha-beta-depleted transplantation in children. Unique molecular identifiers tagged the TCRbeta library. TCRdb fed the PCR reads into MiXCR, producing one record per CDR3 protein. The sample lists tens of thousands of distinct CDR3 sequences; approximately 5% were seen once. Study outcomes and limitations: Day-60 TCRbeta diversity that was high in some patients was derived from surviving recipient T cells and thymic progenitors. The main origin of T-cell counts and diversity one year after transplant was newly produced T cells.

The CDR3 totals 15 residues. The germline V gene encodes CDR1 SGHTA and CDR2 FQGNSA. The V end lost 1 base, the J end lost 2 bases, and 12 bases lay between the germline ends. The origin of this receptor is a boy under two years old who had a stem cell transplant for acute myeloid leukemia, so the T cells may come from the graft donor. The chain carries TRBV7-2 and TRBJ2-7; possible D gene TRBD1, 5 bases. This sample comprised PBMCs, mostly from graft donor cells, obtained 180 days after TCRalphabeta/CD19-depleted stem cell transplant. The CDR3 nucleotides read TGTGCCAGCAGCTTAGTTGTTTCAGGGACCTACGAGCAGTACGTC. It encodes CASSLVVSGTYEQYV.